A single sample is the source of the 31 T cell receptor beta chains below, sequenced in a study of Graves' ophthalmopathy and Graves' hyperthyroidism. Amplification of the TCR beta CDR3 regions used RNA transcripts (as template). Scientists carried out first-round RT-PCR using HTBI primers and then a second-round multiplex PCR. TCRdb itself ran the multiplex PCR reads through MiXCR, one entry per CDR3 protein. The sample records 400,000 to 450,000 distinct CDR3 sequences, around 21% being singletons. The sample was peripheral blood. The receptors come from a woman aged 18-30 years with stable Graves' hyperthyroidism.

This rearrangement joins TRBV6-1 to TRBJ2-7; tentatively, D is TRBD2 (5 bases). Trimming took 5 bases from V and 1 from J, leaving 18 bases between them. The CDR3 spans 16 residues. Germline CDR1 reads MNHNS; CDR2 reads SASEGT. The CDR3 loop reads CASSPVSGSGSYEQYF. In nucleotides, the CDR3 is TGTGCCAGCAGTCCTGTATCAGGCAGCGGATCCTACGAGCAGTACTTC.

The genes are TRBV6-5 and TRBJ1-1, with 9 nucleotides matching TRBD1. CDR3 length equals 15 residues. The V gene's germline CDR1 is MNHEY and CDR2 SVGAGI. Trimming at V came to 2 bases and at J to 2 bases, leaving 3 bases not matched to a gene. The DNA of the CDR3 is TGTGCCAGCAGTTACCGGGACAGGGTTAACACTGAAGCTTTCTTT. The encoded protein is CASSYRDRVNTEAFF.

This clonotype appeared many times. This chain connects TRBV2 to TRBJ1-1, with TRBD1 identical over 7 bases. The junction had 7 bases not matched to a gene; V was cut back by 4 bases and J by 5 bases. Germline V gene sequence: CDR1 SNHLY, CDR2 FYNNEI. The CDR3 extends over 14 amino acids. The CDR3 DNA reads as TGTGCCAGCAGTGTGAGACAGGGTAATACTGAAGCTTTCTTT. Its translation: CASSVRQGNTEAFF.

This rearrangement joins TRBV11-2 to TRBJ2-5; possibly TRBD1 or TRBD2 for D (6 bases each). The CDR3 is 15 amino acids. Between the trimmed V and J ends, which lost 5 bases and 5 bases, there was a span of 18 bases. Germline V lookup: CDR1 SGHAT, CDR2 FQNNGV. This CDR3 is CASSAGQRRVETQYF. CDR3 bases: TGTGCCAGCAGCGCCGGACAGCGGAGGGTGGAGACCCAGTACTTC.

This clonotype was counted at least ten times. The chain employs TRBV12-3 or TRBV12-4 and TRBJ2-5; TRBD1 matches at 12 bases. The CDR3 runs 15 residues. The trim removed 6 bases at V and 5 bases at J, leaving 7 bases unmatched. The CDR3 DNA follows: TGTGCCAGCAGCCAGGGACAGGGGGCAGGGGAGACCCAGTACTTC. It specifies CASSQGQGAGETQYF.

This clonotype was observed at least ten times. CDR3 coding DNA: TGTGCCAGCAGTTACGCGTCCGGATCTAACTATGGCTACACCTTC. Its protein product is CASSYASGSNYGYTF. The chain is built from TRBV6-5 and TRBJ1-2; D call uncertain. Trimming left V 2 bases short and J 0 bases short, with 10 bases between. Germline lookup yields CDR1 MNHEY and CDR2 SVGAGI. The CDR3 is made up of 15 amino acids.

This clonotype was recorded many times. V and J are TRBV7-2 and TRBJ2-7; 11 positions match TRBD2. In germline, CDR1 is SGHTA, CDR2 FQGNSA. The CDR3 loop spans 16 amino acids. The junction had 13 bases not matched to a gene; V was cut back by 5 bases and J by 7 bases. The chain's CDR3 is CASSKKIAGGPGEQYF. The CDR3 region has the DNA TGTGCCAGCAGCAAAAAAATAGCGGGAGGGCCGGGGGAGCAGTACTTC.

This clonotype appeared many times. In nucleotides, the CDR3 is TGTGCCAGCAGTGAAAATCTACGGGGGCGTCTCCGGAATTCTGGAAACACCATATATTTT. Its translation: CASSENLRGRLRNSGNTIYF. The chain uses TRBV6-1 and TRBJ1-3; a possible D gene is TRBD1 (6 bases). The germline V and J ends were trimmed by 2 bases and 1 base, with 24 bases remaining between them. CDR3 size: 20 residues. CDR1 is MNHNS, CDR2 SASEGT, per germline.

The V and J genes are TRBV11-2 and TRBJ2-7, with TRBD2 matching 7 bases. Trimming at V came to 1 base and at J to 3 bases, leaving 6 bases not matched to a gene. Germline-derived CDR1 and CDR2 are SGHAT and FQNNGV. The CDR3 length is 15 residues. Here the CDR3 DNA reads TGTGCCAGCAGCTTAGGCCCAGCGGGGAACTACGAGCAGTACTTC. Encoded protein: CASSLGPAGNYEQYF.

Many counts were recorded for this clonotype. The chain has TRBV20-1 and TRBJ1-5, with 8 bases fitting TRBD1. The CDR3 is made up of 16 amino acids. Germline CDR1 reads DFQATT; CDR2 reads SNEGSKA (reference sequence). Trimming took 6 bases from V and 5 from J; bases not matched to a gene: 15. The CDR3 sequence: CSAQRAGGGWDQPQHF. The CDR3 DNA sequence: TGCAGTGCACAGAGGGCAGGGGGCGGGTGGGATCAGCCCCAGCATTTT.

This clonotype was picked up a small number of times. CDR3 DNA: TGCAGTGCTAGAGATCTCGGGCAGTCATCCTACGAGCAGTACTTC. Translation gives CSARDLGQSSYEQYF. V is TRBV20-1 and J is TRBJ2-7; D remains ambiguous. The CDR3 totals 15 residues. Trimming removed 0 bases at V and 1 base at J, with 13 bases between. The V gene's germline CDR1 is DFQATT and CDR2 SNEGSKA (reference sequence).

V is TRBV12-3 or TRBV12-4 and J is TRBJ2-7; D uncertain. This CDR3 spans 14 amino acids. Trimming took 7 bases from V and 10 from J, leaving 23 bases between them. This CDR3 reads CASTQSGRSGDQYF. CDR3 nucleotide sequence: TGTGCCAGCACCCAGTCCGGCAGATCTGGCGATCAGTACTTC.

Here the CDR3 reads CATGGRSYGYTF. Written as DNA, the CDR3 is TGCGCCACCGGGGGCAGAAGCTATGGCTACACCTTC. V usage is TRBV10-2 and J usage is TRBJ1-2; a weak D match, TRBD1 (6 bases). CDR3 length equals 12 residues. V was trimmed by 10 bases and J by 4 bases, leaving 13 bases between them. Per germline, CDR1 WSHSY and CDR2 SAAADI.

Ten or more counts support this clonotype. The V call is TRBV6-1, the J call TRBJ1-6, with TRBD1 identical over 9 bases. Germline V gene sequence: CDR1 MNHNS, CDR2 SASEGT. The CDR3 consists of 17 residues. V dropped 6 bases and J dropped 3; count of bases not matched to a gene: 9. The CDR3 nucleotides read TGTGCCAGCAGACGGGACAGGGCAAGGGGCTATAATTCACCCCTCCACTTT. Translation gives CASRRDRARGYNSPLHF.

This clonotype appeared a few times. The chain is built from TRBV15 and TRBJ2-7; 7 bases agree with TRBD1. Trimming at V came to 0 bases and at J to 10 bases, leaving 6 bases not matched to a gene. The CDR3 extends over 13 amino acids. The germline gives CDR1 LNHNV, CDR2 YYDKDF (reference sequence). As DNA, the CDR3 is TGTGCCACCAGCAGAGAGATCTTAGGGGGCCAGTACTTC. It codes for CATSREILGGQYF.

This clonotype was observed many times. V usage is TRBV2 and J usage is TRBJ1-5, with 8 positions matching TRBD1. CDR3 length: 15 amino acids. The V gene end was trimmed by 2 bases and the J gene end by 2 bases; junction bases not matched to a gene: 2. Germline V gives CDR1 SNHLY, CDR2 FYNNEI. CDR3 in DNA: TGTGCCAGCAGTGAATTCAGGGGGCGCAATCAGCCCCAGCATTTT. This translates into CASSEFRGRNQPQHF.

This clonotype occurred many times. The CDR3: CAISESSGQYF. In nucleotides, the CDR3 is TGTGCCATCAGTGAGTCGTCAGGGCAGTACTTC. The V gene is TRBV10-3, the J gene TRBJ2-7; D not resolved. From germline, CDR1 is ENHRY and CDR2 SYGVKD. V was cut by 0 bases and J by 9 bases, with 6 bases left in between. The CDR3 contains 11 residues.

The CDR3 DNA is TGCGCCAGCAGCCAAGTATTCAGTACCTACGAGCAGTACTTC. As protein: CASSQVFSTYEQYF. V is TRBV4-1 and J is TRBJ2-7; D is undetermined. The CDR3 length is 14 residues. The V and J ends lost 1 base and 2 bases respectively, with 9 bases between them. Germline V gene data show CDR1 as MGHRA and CDR2 as YSYEKL.

This clonotype was observed many times. This chain uses TRBV5-4 with TRBJ2-5; D is ambiguous. CDR1 is SGHNT and CDR2 is YYREEE in the germline V gene (reference sequence). V shed 2 bases and J shed 1 base, with 3 bases lying between them. This CDR3 is 12 amino acids long. CDR3 in amino acids: CASSFRQETQYF. The DNA for the CDR3 is TGTGCCAGCAGCTTCCGCCAAGAGACCCAGTACTTC.

This clonotype showed up many times. The junction and the germline gene differ at one end; a read error may be behind it. V is TRBV12-3 or TRBV12-4 and J is TRBJ2-4, with TRBD1 matching 7 bases. The CDR3 consists of 13 residues. CDR3 in amino acids: CASTPDRRHIKYF. As DNA, the CDR3 is TGTGCCAGCACCCCGGACAGGCGGCACATTAAGTACTTC.

The V gene is TRBV11-2, the J gene TRBJ2-3; 8 bases align to TRBD2. With V trimmed by 2 bases and J by 2 bases, 12 bases remained unmatched. Germline-derived CDR1 and CDR2 are SGHAT and FQNNGV. This CDR3 is built from 18 residues. The CDR3 DNA reads TGTGCCAGCAGCTTATTTGCGGGAGGCCGATCCGACACAGATACGCAGTATTTT. Protein product: CASSLFAGGRSDTDTQYF.

The rearrangement links TRBV12-3 or TRBV12-4 to TRBJ2-5; a possible D gene is TRBD1 (6 bases). This CDR3 region has 13 residues. V gave up 6 bases and J gave up 4 bases, with 12 bases separating them. The CDR3 reads CASSLQGPETQYF. The CDR3 DNA is TGTGCCAGCAGCTTACAGGGACCAGAGACCCAGTACTTC.

The rearrangement links TRBV20-1 to TRBJ2-7, with D tentatively TRBD1 (5 bases). Looked up from germline, CDR1 is DFQATT and CDR2 is SNEGSKA (reference sequence). The CDR3 is 12 amino acids. The V gene lost 6 bases and the J gene lost 3 bases, with 12 bases spanning the gap. The CDR3 loop is CSADRDSYEQYF. The CDR3 DNA follows: TGCAGTGCAGACCGTGACAGCTACGAGCAGTACTTC.

This clonotype has at least ten counts. This rearrangement joins TRBV12-5 to TRBJ2-1; D may be TRBD1 or TRBD2 (6 bases each). V lost 9 bases and J lost 5, with 14 bases in between. The CDR3 sequence is 13 residues long. The germline V gene encodes CDR1 LGHNT and CDR2 FRNRAP. CDR3 sequence: CASRGTLDNEQFF. Written as DNA, the CDR3 is TGTGCTAGCCGCGGGACACTGGACAATGAGCAGTTCTTC.

This clonotype has a count of ten or more. This rearrangement joins TRBV5-6 to TRBJ2-7; D uncertain. V lost 8 bases and J 2 bases, leaving 14 bases between the germline ends. In germline, CDR1 is SGHDT, CDR2 YYEEEE. This CDR3 is 13 amino acids long. DNA for the CDR3: TGTGCCAGTGCCCCCGGGCCTCCCTACGAGCAGTACTTC. This encodes CASAPGPPYEQYF.

Points on this clonotype: Here the CDR3 omits its conserved ending phenylalanine or tryptophan, so a read error is the likely source. The rearrangement uses TRBV11-2 and TRBJ1-1; 7 bases are a match to TRBD1. CDR3 length: 15 residues. The ends lost 1 base at V and 5 bases at J; junction bases unmatched: 7. The V gene's germline CDR1 is SGHAT and CDR2 FQNNGV. CDR3 nucleotide sequence: TGTGCCAGCAGCTTAGGAACAGGGGATTCGACTGAAGCTTTCTAT. Protein sequence: CASSLGTGDSTEAFY.

This clonotype was counted a few times. The chain carries TRBV28 and TRBJ2-5, with D perhaps TRBD2 (6 bases). V dropped 5 bases and J dropped 5 bases, with 12 bases sitting between them. The CDR3 has 13 residues. Germline V gene data show CDR1 as MDHEN and CDR2 as SYDVKM. For the CDR3, the DNA is TGTGCCAGCAGTCGGCGGGGAAGGGAGACCCAGTACTTC. Its protein product is CASSRRGRETQYF.

The J gene is TRBJ1-6, the V gene TRBV10-3; TRBD1 is a possible D gene (5 bases). Germline V gene lookup returns CDR1 ENHRY and CDR2 SYGVKD. The CDR3 extends over 17 amino acids. With 3 bases removed from V and 3 bases from J, the gap between germline ends came to 15 bases. The CDR3 DNA is TGTGCCATCAGTGAAGCCCCTGGTGGGGGCTATAATTCACCCCTCCACTTT. Protein: CAISEAPGGGYNSPLHF.

This clonotype has a count of ten or more. The chain joins TRBV9 to TRBJ2-4, with TRBD1 identical over 9 bases. CDR1 SGDLS and CDR2 YYNGEE come from the germline V gene. V trimming: 4 bases; J trimming: 6 bases; junction bases outside the gene matches: 5. The CDR3 has 14 amino acids. The CDR3 DNA reads as TGTGCCAGCAGCACGGGACAGGGTGGAAACATTCAGTACTTC. Translation gives CASSTGQGGNIQYF.

This clonotype was observed a single time. The chain has TRBV6-1 and TRBJ2-7; D unresolved. The CDR3 loop spans 15 amino acids. Trimming left V 2 bases short and J 3 bases short, with 14 bases between. The germline CDR1 and CDR2 sequences are MNHNS and SASEGT. The CDR3 bases are TGTGCCAGCAGTGAATCCCTCGCAGGCTTCTACGAGCAGTACTTC. Encoded protein: CASSESLAGFYEQYF.

The chain carries TRBV19 and TRBJ1-1; D gene unclear. Germline lookup yields CDR1 LNHDA and CDR2 SQIVND (reference sequence). The germline V and J ends were trimmed by 1 base and 0 bases, with 12 bases remaining between them. CDR3 size: 16 residues. The CDR3 sequence: CASSIGKGLLNTEAFF. In nucleotides, the CDR3 is TGTGCCAGTAGTATAGGAAAAGGACTTTTGAACACTGAAGCTTTCTTT.